These T cell receptor beta chains were read from a single sample in a study of radiotherapy plus CTLA-4 blockade in lung cancer. Data came from immunoSEQ multiplex PCR; TCRdb stores just in-frame clones and leaves some out. Of approximately 89,000 clones listed, over 75% are singletons. Material: peripheral blood, obtained from a patient treated with radiotherapy plus ipilimumab. These TCRs come from a human donor with non-small cell lung cancer that progressed on radiotherapy plus ipilimumab. The CDR3 runs from the conserved cysteine through the conserved F or W. The D gene is left open where the match is weak. Clone size appears in some rows only: once, few, many, or a class for an expanded clone.

>-|TRBV4-2|-|TRBJ2-2
CASSSVGGPLELFF
TGTGCCAGCAGCTCCGTGGGGGGCCCCCTGGAGCTGTTTTTT
>-|TRBV5-1|-|TRBJ2-5
CASSLGGGRQETQYF
TGCGCCAGCAGCTTGGGGGGAGGTCGGCAAGAGACCCAGTACTTC
>TRBD2|TRBV5-6|-|TRBJ2-2
CASSWGTTNTGELFF
TGTGCCAGCAGCTGGGGGACTACGAACACCGGGGAGCTGTTTTTT
>-|TRBV27|-|TRBJ2-5
CASSLGVWETQYF
TGTGCCAGCAGTTTAGGCGTATGGGAGACCCAGTACTTC
>TRBD1|TRBV7-9|-|TRBJ1-2
CASAYGDREWVGYTF
TGTGCCAGCGCTTACGGGGACAGGGAATGGGTTGGCTACACCTTC
>-|TRBV28|-|TRBJ1-2
CASSLRTHYGYTF
TGTGCCAGCAGTTTACGGACACACTATGGCTACACCTTC
>-|TRBV7-9|-|TRBJ2-5
CASRSGGGETQYF
TGTGCCAGCAGAAGTGGAGGGGGGGAGACCCAGTACTTC
>-|TRBV7-2|-|TRBJ2-7
CASSSRSGSISYEQYF
TGTGCCAGCAGCTCGAGGAGCGGGTCGATCTCCTACGAGCAGTACTTC
>TRBD2|TRBV4-2|-|TRBJ2-5
CASSQGGASGDQETQYF
TGTGCCAGCAGCCAAGGCGGGGCTAGCGGGGATCAAGAGACCCAGTACTTC
>-|TRBV20-1|-|TRBJ2-5
CSAGRGETQYF
TGCAGTGCGGGTCGGGGGGAGACCCAGTACTTC
>-|TRBV2|-|TRBJ2-5
CASRLTGRGETQYF
TGTGCCAGCAGGCTGACAGGTCGAGGGGAGACCCAGTACTTC
>TRBD2|TRBV5-1|-|TRBJ2-1
CASSMGLAGYNEQFF
TGCGCCAGCAGCATGGGACTAGCGGGCTACAATGAGCAGTTCTTC
>TRBD2|TRBV5-3|-|TRBJ2-7
CARRAGLGLDLYEQYF
TGTGCCAGAAGAGCGGGATTGGGACTAGACCTTTACGAGCAGTACTTC
>-|TRBV18|-|TRBJ2-7
CASSPNSAAFSYEQYF
TGTGCCAGCTCACCTAACAGCGCAGCTTTCTCCTACGAGCAGTACTTC
>-|TRBV25-1|once|TRBJ1-1
CASSAWSPRRAFF
TGTGCCAGCAGTGCATGGTCCCCGAGGAGAGCTTTCTTT
>-|TRBV6-5|once|TRBJ1-5
CASRGTTWEGAQHF
TGTGCCAGCAGGGGGACAACCTGGGAAGGAGCCCAGCATTTT
>-|TRBV12-5|-|TRBJ2-1
CASGLGLHNEQFF
TGTGCTAGTGGTTTGGGTCTTCACAATGAGCAGTTCTTC
>-|TRBV7-2|-|TRBJ2-5
CASSLSAVPQETQYF
TGTGCCAGCAGCTTAAGTGCGGTACCCCAAGAGACCCAGTACTTC
>TRBD1|TRBV27|-|TRBJ2-7
CASSRIPGQGVYEQYF
TGTGCCAGCAGTAGAATCCCGGGACAGGGGGTCTACGAGCAGTACTTC
>-|TRBV6-5|-|TRBJ2-7
CASSYSIDRAGDEQYF
TGTGCCAGCAGTTACTCAATAGACAGGGCGGGAGACGAGCAGTACTTC
>TRBD2|TRBV28|-|TRBJ2-3
CASSSYMTSGTDTQYF
TGTGCCAGCAGTTCATACATGACTAGCGGTACAGATACGCAGTATTTT
>-|TRBV4-3|-|TRBJ1-4
CASSQEVVPGDEKLFF
TGCGCCAGCAGCCAAGAGGTAGTGCCAGGGGATGAAAAACTGTTTTTT
>TRBD1|TRBV7-3|-|TRBJ2-3
CASSHPGQGQYF
TGTGCCAGCAGCCACCCGGGACAGGGACAGTATTTT
>-|TRBV5-4|few|TRBJ2-7
CASSWGQGSSYEQYF
TGTGCCAGCAGCTGGGGGCAGGGATCGTCCTACGAGCAGTACTTC
>TRBD1|TRBV5-4|once|TRBJ1-2
CASSPGQGEYGYTF
TGTGCCAGCAGCCCGGGACAGGGGGAATATGGCTACACCTTC
>-|TRBV28|-|TRBJ1-2
CASSTSDRFYGYTF
TGTGCCAGCAGCACATCCGACAGGTTCTATGGCTACACCTTC
>-|TRBV6-1|-|TRBJ2-1
CASSISGGTYNEQFF
TGTGCCAGCAGTATCTCAGGGGGGACCTACAATGAGCAGTTCTTC
>TRBD1|TRBV29-1|-|TRBJ2-5
CSVGTGEGTQYF
TGCAGCGTCGGGACAGGGGAAGGGACCCAGTACTTC
>TRBD2|TRBV14|-|TRBJ2-1
CASSPRLAGEKFF
TGTGCCAGCAGCCCCCGACTAGCGGGGGAAAAGTTCTTC
>-|TRBV11-3|-|TRBJ1-5
CASSLDGNQPQHF
TGTGCCAGCAGCTTAGATGGCAATCAGCCCCAGCATTTT
>-|TRBV2|-|TRBJ1-1
CASSEVPFRGSEAFF
TGTGCCAGCAGTGAAGTCCCCTTTAGGGGTTCTGAAGCTTTCTTT
>TRBD1|TRBV25-1|-|TRBJ1-2
CASSESGTGFGYTF
TGTGCCAGCAGTGAATCTGGGACAGGGTTTGGCTACACCTTC
>-|TRBV11-2|-|TRBJ2-1
CASSPWAAGDEQFF
TGTGCCAGCAGCCCATGGGCGGCAGGGGATGAGCAGTTCTTC
>-|TRBV30|few|TRBJ2-2
CAWRREVNTGELFF
TGTGCCTGGAGGAGGGAGGTGAACACCGGGGAGCTGTTTTTT